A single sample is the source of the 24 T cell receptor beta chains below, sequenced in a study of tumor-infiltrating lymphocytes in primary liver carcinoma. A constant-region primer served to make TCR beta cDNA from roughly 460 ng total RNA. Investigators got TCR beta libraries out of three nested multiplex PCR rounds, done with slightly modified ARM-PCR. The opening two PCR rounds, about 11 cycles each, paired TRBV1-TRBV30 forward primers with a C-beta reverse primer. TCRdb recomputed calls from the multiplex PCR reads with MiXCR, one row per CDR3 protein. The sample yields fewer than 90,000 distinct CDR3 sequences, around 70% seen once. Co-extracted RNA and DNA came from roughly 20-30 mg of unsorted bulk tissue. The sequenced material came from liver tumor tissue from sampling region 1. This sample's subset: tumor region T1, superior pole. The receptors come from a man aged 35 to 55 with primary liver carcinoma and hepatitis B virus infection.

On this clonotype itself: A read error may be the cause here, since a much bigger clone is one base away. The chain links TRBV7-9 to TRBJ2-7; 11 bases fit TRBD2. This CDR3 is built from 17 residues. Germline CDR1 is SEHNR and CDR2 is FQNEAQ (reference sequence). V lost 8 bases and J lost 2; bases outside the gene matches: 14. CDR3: CASCSAEGLADPYEQYF. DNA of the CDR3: TGTGCCAGCTGCTCCGCTGAGGGACTAGCGGATCCCTACGAGCAGTACTTC. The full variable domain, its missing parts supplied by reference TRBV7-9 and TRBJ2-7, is DTGVSQNPRHKITKRGQNVTFRCDPISEHNRLYWYRQTLGQGPEFLTYFQNEAQLEKSRLLSDRFSAERPKGSFSTLEIQRTEQGDSAMYLCASCSAEGLADPYEQYFGPGTRLTVT.

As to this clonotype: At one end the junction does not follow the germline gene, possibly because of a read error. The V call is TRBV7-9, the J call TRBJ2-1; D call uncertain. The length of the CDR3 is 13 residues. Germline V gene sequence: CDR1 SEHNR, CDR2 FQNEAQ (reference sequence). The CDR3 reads CASSPRLDNEQPF. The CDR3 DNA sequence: TGTGCCAGCAGCCCCCGGCTTGACAATGAGCAGCCCTTC. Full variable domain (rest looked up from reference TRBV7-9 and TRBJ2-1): DTGVSQNPRHKITKRGQNVTFRCDPISEHNRLYWYRQTLGQGPEFLTYFQNEAQLEKSRLLSDRFSAERPKGSFSTLEIQRTEQGDSAMYLCASSPRLDNEQPFGPGTRLTVL.

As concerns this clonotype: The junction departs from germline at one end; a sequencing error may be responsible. The CDR3 loop is CSGELNINGQFF. CDR3 DNA sequence: TGCAGCGGGGAGCTGAATATCAATGGGCAGTTCTTC. The chain couples TRBV29-1 to TRBJ2-1; tentative D call: TRBD2 (5 bases). This CDR3 has 12 residues. CDR1 SQVTM and CDR2 ANQGSEA come from the germline V gene.

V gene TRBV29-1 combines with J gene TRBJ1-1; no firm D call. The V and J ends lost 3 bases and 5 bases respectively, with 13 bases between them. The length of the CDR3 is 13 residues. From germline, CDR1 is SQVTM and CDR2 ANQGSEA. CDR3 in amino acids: CSVDGVVKTEAFF. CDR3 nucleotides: TGCAGCGTTGACGGGGTGGTAAAGACTGAAGCTTTCTTT.

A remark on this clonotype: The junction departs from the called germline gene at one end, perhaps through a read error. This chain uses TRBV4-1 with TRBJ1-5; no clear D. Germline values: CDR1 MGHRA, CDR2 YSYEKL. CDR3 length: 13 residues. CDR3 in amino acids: CANSQEGTAPQHF. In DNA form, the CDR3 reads TGCGCCAACAGCCAAGAGGGTACAGCTCCCCAGCATTTT.

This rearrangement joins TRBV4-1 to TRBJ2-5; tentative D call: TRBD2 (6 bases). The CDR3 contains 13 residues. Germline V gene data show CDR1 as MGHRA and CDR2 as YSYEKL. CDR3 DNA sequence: TGCACTAGCAGCCAAGGACTGTGGGAGACCCAGTACTTC. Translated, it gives CTSSQGLWETQYF.

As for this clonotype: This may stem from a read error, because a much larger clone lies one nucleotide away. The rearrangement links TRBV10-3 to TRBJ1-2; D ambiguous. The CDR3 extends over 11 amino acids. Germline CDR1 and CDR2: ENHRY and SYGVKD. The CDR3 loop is CVIEAPYGYTF. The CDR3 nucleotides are TGTGTCATCGAGGCGCCATATGGCTACACCTTC.

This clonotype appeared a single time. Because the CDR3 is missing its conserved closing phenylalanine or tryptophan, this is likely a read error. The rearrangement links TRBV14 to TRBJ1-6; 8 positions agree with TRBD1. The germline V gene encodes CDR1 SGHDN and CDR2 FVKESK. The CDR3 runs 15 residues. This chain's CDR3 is CASNQTGGGLSPLHS. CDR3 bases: TGTGCCAGCAACCAAACAGGGGGAGGTCTTTCACCCCTCCACTCT.

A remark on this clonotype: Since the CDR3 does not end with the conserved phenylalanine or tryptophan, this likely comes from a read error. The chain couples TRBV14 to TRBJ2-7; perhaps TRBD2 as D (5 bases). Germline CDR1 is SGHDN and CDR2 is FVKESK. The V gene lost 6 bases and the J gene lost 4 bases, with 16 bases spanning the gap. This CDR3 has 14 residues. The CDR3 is CASSRTPANYEQYI. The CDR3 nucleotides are TGTGCCAGCAGTCGGACTCCCGCAAATTACGAGCAGTACATC.

This CDR3 is CASNSTGIGEKLFF. CDR3 DNA sequence: TGTGCCAGCAACTCCACAGGGATCGGGGAAAAACTGTTTTTT. This chain links TRBV7-9 with TRBJ1-4; weak D call: TRBD1 (6 bases). This CDR3 is 14 amino acids long. The V gene's germline CDR1 is SEHNR and CDR2 FQNEAQ (reference sequence). Trimming cost V 7 bases and J 8 bases, with 17 bases left between them.

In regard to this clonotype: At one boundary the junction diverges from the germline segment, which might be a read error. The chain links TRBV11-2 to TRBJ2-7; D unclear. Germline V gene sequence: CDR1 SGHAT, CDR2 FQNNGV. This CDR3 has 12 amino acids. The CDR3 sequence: CAGSLDRRDQYF. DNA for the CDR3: TGTGCCGGCAGTTTAGATCGGCGTGACCAGTACTTC.

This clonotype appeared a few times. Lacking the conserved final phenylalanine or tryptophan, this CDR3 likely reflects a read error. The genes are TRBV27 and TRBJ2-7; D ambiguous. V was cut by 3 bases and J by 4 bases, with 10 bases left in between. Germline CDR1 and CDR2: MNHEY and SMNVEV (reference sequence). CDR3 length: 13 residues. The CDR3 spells CASSFGVLYEQYL. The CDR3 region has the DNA TGTGCCAGCAGTTTTGGGGTTTTGTACGAGCAGTACTTA.

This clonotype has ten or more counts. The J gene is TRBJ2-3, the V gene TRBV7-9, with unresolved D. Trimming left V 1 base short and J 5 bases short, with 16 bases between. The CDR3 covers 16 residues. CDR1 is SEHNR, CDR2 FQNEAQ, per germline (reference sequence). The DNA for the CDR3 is TGTGCCAGCAGCTTAGTTTGGACCTCACCTGTAGATACGCAGTATTTT. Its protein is CASSLVWTSPVDTQYF.

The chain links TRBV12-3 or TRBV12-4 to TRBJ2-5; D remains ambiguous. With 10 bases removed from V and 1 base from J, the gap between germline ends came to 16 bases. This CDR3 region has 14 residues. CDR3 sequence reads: CANTGTGLQETQYF. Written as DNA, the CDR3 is TGTGCCAACACGGGTACCGGGCTCCAAGAGACCCAGTACTTC.

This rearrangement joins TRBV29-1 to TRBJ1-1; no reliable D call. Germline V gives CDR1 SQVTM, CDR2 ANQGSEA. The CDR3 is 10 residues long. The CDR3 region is CVSSNTEAFF. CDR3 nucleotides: TGCGTTTCTTCGAACACTGAAGCTTTCTTT. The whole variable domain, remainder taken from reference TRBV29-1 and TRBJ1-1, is SAVISQKPSRDICQRGTSLTIQCQVDSQVTMMFWYRQQPGQSLTLIATANQGSEATYESGFVIDKFPISRPNLTFSTLTVSNMSPEDSSIYLCVSSNTEAFFGQGTRLTVV.

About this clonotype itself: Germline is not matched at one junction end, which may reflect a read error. CDR3 region: CASSQIPSASDTHYF. The CDR3, as DNA: TGCGCCAGCAGCCAGATTCCTAGCGCGAGCGATACGCACTATTTT. The V call is TRBV4-1, the J call TRBJ2-3, with D possibly being TRBD2 (6 bases). This CDR3 is built from 15 residues. Per germline, CDR1 MGHRA and CDR2 YSYEKL.

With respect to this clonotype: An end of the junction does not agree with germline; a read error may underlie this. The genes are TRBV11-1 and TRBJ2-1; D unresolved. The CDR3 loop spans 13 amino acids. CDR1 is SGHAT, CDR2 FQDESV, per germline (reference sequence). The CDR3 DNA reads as TGTACCAGTAACTTAGGCCGGGCAAATGAGCAGTTCTTC. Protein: CTSNLGRANEQFF. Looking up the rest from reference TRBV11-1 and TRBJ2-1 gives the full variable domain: EAEVAQSPRYKITEKSQAVAFWCDPISGHATLYWYRQILGQGPELLVQFQDESVVDDSQLPKDRFSAERLKGVDSTLKIQPAELGDSAMYLCTSNLGRANEQFFGPGTRLTVL.

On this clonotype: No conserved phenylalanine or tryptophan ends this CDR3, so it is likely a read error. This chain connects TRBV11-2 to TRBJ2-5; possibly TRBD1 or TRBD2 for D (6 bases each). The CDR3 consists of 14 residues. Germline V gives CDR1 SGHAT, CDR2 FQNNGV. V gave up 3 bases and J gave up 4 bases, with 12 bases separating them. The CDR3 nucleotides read TGTGCCAGCAGCTTCGGGGGCAGCAGAGAGACCCAGTACATC. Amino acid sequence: CASSFGGSRETQYI.

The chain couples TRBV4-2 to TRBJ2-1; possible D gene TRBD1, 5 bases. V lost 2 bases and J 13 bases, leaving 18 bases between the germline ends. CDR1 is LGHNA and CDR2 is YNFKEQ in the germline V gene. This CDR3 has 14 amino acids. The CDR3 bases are TGTGCCAGCAGCCAAAATTTGGACAACCGGGCTCAGTTCTTC. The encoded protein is CASSQNLDNRAQFF.

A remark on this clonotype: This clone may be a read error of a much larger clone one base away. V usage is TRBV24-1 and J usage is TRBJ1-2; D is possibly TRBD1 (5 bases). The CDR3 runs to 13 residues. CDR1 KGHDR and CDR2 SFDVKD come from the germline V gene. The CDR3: CATSSRQDTGYAF. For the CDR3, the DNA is TGTGCCACCAGCTCGAGGCAGGACACTGGCTACGCCTTC.

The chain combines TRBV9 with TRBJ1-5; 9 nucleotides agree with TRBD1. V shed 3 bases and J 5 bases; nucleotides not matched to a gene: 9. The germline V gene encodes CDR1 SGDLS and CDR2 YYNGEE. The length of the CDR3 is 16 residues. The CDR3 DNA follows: TGTGCCAGCAGCGCCCACCGGGACAGGGACGATCAGCCCCAGCATTTT. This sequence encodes CASSAHRDRDDQPQHF.

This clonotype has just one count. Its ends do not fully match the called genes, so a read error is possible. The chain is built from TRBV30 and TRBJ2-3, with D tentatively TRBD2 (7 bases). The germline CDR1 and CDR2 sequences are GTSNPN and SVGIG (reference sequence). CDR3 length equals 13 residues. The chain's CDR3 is CACIPGGTNTQYF. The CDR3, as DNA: TGCGCCTGTATACCGGGGGGCACAAATACGCAGTATTTT.

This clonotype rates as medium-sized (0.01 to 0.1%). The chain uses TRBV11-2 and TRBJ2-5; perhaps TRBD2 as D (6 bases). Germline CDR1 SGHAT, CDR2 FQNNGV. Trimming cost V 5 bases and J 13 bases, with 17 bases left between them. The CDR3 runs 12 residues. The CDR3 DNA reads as TGTGCCAGCAGCCCTAGGTCCCCAGCGGGGTACTTC. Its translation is CASSPRSPAGYF.

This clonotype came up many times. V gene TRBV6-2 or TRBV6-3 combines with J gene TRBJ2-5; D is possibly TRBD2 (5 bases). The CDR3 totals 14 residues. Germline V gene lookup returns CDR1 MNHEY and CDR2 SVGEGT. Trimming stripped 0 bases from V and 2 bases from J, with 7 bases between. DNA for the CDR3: TGTGCCAGCAGTTACTCGGGCGGGCAAGAGACCCAGTACTTC. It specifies CASSYSGGQETQYF.